The 19 T cell receptor beta chains below all came from one sample that was sequenced in a study of neurological immune-mediated disorders. Time point noted: longitudinal time-point 3. TCRdb re-called the 5' RACE reads with MiXCR, one entry per CDR3 protein. This table holds approximately 89,000 distinct CDR3 sequences, around 4% found once. Sequenced input: PBMCs. These TCRs come from a woman in her sixties with multiple sclerosis.

This clonotype was seen at least ten times. This rearrangement joins TRBV5-1 to TRBJ1-1; D unresolved. CDR3 length equals 14 residues. V was clipped by 0 bases and J by 3 bases, with 9 bases between them. Germline V CDR1 and CDR2: SGHRS, YFSETQ. CDR3 protein: CASSLVGLDTEAFF. Here the CDR3 DNA reads TGCGCCAGCAGCTTGGTCGGGTTGGACACTGAAGCTTTCTTT.

This clonotype appeared many times. The chain recombines TRBV2 with TRBJ2-7, with D possibly being TRBD1 or TRBD2 (7 bases each). CDR1 and CDR2 from the germline V gene are SNHLY and FYNNEI. This CDR3 has 15 amino acids. V lost 5 bases to trimming and J lost 4 bases, with 18 bases between them. This chain's CDR3 is CASSPRAQGGYEQYF. DNA of the CDR3: TGTGCCAGCAGTCCCCGGGCCCAGGGGGGGTACGAGCAGTACTTC.

The chain couples TRBV6-2 or TRBV6-3 to TRBJ2-1, with TRBD1 matching over 9 bases. Unmatched junction bases numbered 4, after V lost 4 bases and J lost 0 bases. CDR3 size: 16 residues. Germline CDR1 and CDR2: MNHEY and SVGEGT. In DNA form, the CDR3 reads TGTGCCAGCAGTTTAGAGGGACAGGGCTCCTACAATGAGCAGTTCTTC. This gives the protein CASSLEGQGSYNEQFF.

J is TRBJ1-4 and V is TRBV19, with a tentative D call TRBD1 (6 bases). This CDR3 comprises 14 residues. The V gene's germline CDR1 is LNHDA and CDR2 SQIVND (reference sequence). V was shortened by 6 bases and J by 5 bases, with 13 bases between the two germline ends. The CDR3 nucleotides are TGTGCCAGTAGCCCGGGACAACCGAATGAAAAACTGTTTTTT. Amino acid sequence: CASSPGQPNEKLFF.

This clonotype was seen repeatedly, ten times or more. The chain employs TRBV6-2 or TRBV6-3 and TRBJ1-2, with 8 bases identical to TRBD1. The V gene end was trimmed by 6 bases and the J gene end by 2 bases; junction bases not matched to a gene: 8. Germline V gene lookup returns CDR1 MNHEY and CDR2 SVGEGT. This CDR3 is 15 amino acids long. The CDR3 loop reads CASRLKGTGNYGYTF. In DNA form, the CDR3 reads TGTGCCAGCAGACTAAAAGGGACAGGCAACTATGGCTACACCTTC.

There are many counts of this clonotype. The chain joins TRBV5-1 to TRBJ1-1; D gene ambiguous. The CDR3 extends over 14 amino acids. The germline CDR1 and CDR2 sequences are SGHRS and YFSETQ. V was shortened by 0 bases and J by 1 base, with 7 bases between the two germline ends. As DNA, the CDR3 is TGCGCCAGCAGCTTGGCGGGGAAGAACACTGAAGCTTTCTTT. Protein: CASSLAGKNTEAFF.

Worth noting for this clonotype: A much bigger clone sits one base away, suggesting this may be a read error. The chain is built from TRBV5-4 and TRBJ2-2; no definite D call. CDR1 is SGHNT and CDR2 is YYREEE in the germline V gene (reference sequence). The V end lost 0 bases, the J end lost 4 bases, and 7 bases lay between the germline ends. There are 14 residues in the CDR3. The CDR3 loop reads CASSLGKRTGELFF. CDR3 DNA: TGTGCCAGCAGCTTGGGCAAGCGCACCGGGGAGCTGTTTTTT.

The sample holds a few counts of this clonotype. The CDR3 nucleotides are TGTGCCAGCAGCCCGGACCCTTACAATGAGCAGTTCTTC. Encoded protein: CASSPDPYNEQFF. V and J are TRBV5-6 and TRBJ2-1; D unresolved. Germline V gives CDR1 SGHDT, CDR2 YYEEEE. Trimming left V 4 bases short and J 4 bases short, with 9 bases between. This CDR3 is built from 13 residues.

The gene calls are TRBV5-1 and TRBJ2-2; maybe TRBD2 (6 bases). The CDR3 sequence is 14 residues long. Per the germline V gene, CDR1 is SGHRS and CDR2 is YFSETQ. Trimming took 4 bases from V and 7 from J, leaving 14 bases between them. CDR3 protein: CASSTGSQSGELFF. CDR3 nucleotide sequence: TGCGCCAGCAGCACCGGGAGTCAGAGCGGGGAGCTGTTTTTT.

The sample holds many counts of this clonotype. The chain combines TRBV5-1 with TRBJ2-3; D uncertain. The CDR3 runs 14 residues. Germline V gene sequence: CDR1 SGHRS, CDR2 YFSETQ. V was cut by 8 bases and J by 1 base, with 14 bases left in between. The CDR3 DNA reads TGCGCCAGTTCTTCTCGAACCGGCACAGATACGCAGTATTTT. Encoded protein: CASSSRTGTDTQYF.

This clonotype was counted at least ten times. The genes are TRBV12-3 or TRBV12-4 and TRBJ2-4; D is uncertain. V lost 5 bases and J 6 bases, leaving 14 bases between the germline ends. CDR3 length: 14 amino acids. The CDR3 loop reads CASSRVDLPNIQYF. In DNA form, the CDR3 reads TGTGCCAGCAGTCGTGTCGACCTGCCAAACATTCAGTACTTC.

This clonotype was seen ten or more times. The chain couples TRBV20-1 to TRBJ2-7; 9 nucleotides match TRBD2. With V trimmed by 6 bases and J by 6 bases, 9 bases remained unmatched. The V gene's germline CDR1 is DFQATT and CDR2 SNEGSKA (reference sequence). This CDR3 spans 13 amino acids. DNA of the CDR3: TGCAGTGCCAAGACTAGCGGAGGACCCGAGCAGTACTTC. The encoded protein is CSAKTSGGPEQYF.

This chain uses TRBV14 with TRBJ1-6; a possible D gene is TRBD1 (5 bases). Germline loops: CDR1 SGHDN, CDR2 FVKESK. The CDR3 loop spans 14 amino acids. The ends were cut back, 4 bases at V and 7 bases at J, with 11 bases in the middle. CDR3: CASSPGRENSPLHF. The CDR3 bases are TGTGCCAGCAGCCCGGGACGGGAGAATTCACCCCTCCACTTT.

Ten or more counts support this clonotype. V is TRBV9 and J is TRBJ2-1; 7 bases are shared with TRBD1. The germline V gene encodes CDR1 SGDLS and CDR2 YYNGEE. V shed 6 bases and J 8 bases; nucleotides not matched to a gene: 14. CDR3 size: 15 residues. CDR3 protein: CASNARAKGADEQFF. The CDR3 region has the DNA TGTGCCAGCAACGCTAGGGCCAAGGGGGCTGATGAGCAGTTCTTC.

This clonotype was found many times. The V gene is TRBV15, the J gene TRBJ1-1, with 12 bases fitting TRBD1. J lost 4 bases, V lost 3 bases, and 9 bases had no gene match. CDR1 is LNHNV, CDR2 YYDKDF, per germline (reference sequence). There are 17 residues in the CDR3. DNA for the CDR3: TGTGCCACCAGCAGTGACGGGACAGGGGGCTTCCTCACTGAAGCTTTCTTT. As protein: CATSSDGTGGFLTEAFF.

This clonotype was recorded at least ten times. This rearrangement joins TRBV4-2 to TRBJ2-7; possible D gene TRBD1, 5 bases. V lost 0 bases and J lost 1, with 16 bases in between. Germline V gene data show CDR1 as LGHNA and CDR2 as YNFKEQ. This CDR3 comprises 17 residues. As DNA, the CDR3 is TGTGCCAGCAGCCAAGATGAGTGGGCAGGGCAGTCCTACGAGCAGTACTTC. It yields the protein CASSQDEWAGQSYEQYF.

This clonotype was recorded at least ten times. The rearrangement joins TRBV6-2 or TRBV6-3 to TRBJ2-7; D call uncertain. Germline V gene lookup returns CDR1 MNHEY and CDR2 SVGEGT. V was cut by 1 base and J by 0 bases, with 7 bases left in between. The CDR3 has 14 amino acids. The DNA of the CDR3 is TGTGCCAGCAGTTACTTGGAGAGCTCCTACGAGCAGTACTTC. Translation: CASSYLESSYEQYF.

This clonotype was counted at least ten times. The chain employs TRBV3-1 and TRBJ1-4; 9 bases are shared with TRBD1. V lost 5 bases and J lost 8; bases outside the gene matches: 6. CDR3 length equals 14 residues. Germline CDR1 and CDR2: LGHDT and YNNKEL (reference sequence). The CDR3: CASSLQGAREKLFF. In DNA, the CDR3 is TGTGCCAGCAGCTTACAGGGGGCACGGGAAAAACTGTTTTTT.

This clonotype was recorded many times. V is TRBV20-1 and J is TRBJ2-7, with D unresolved. Germline V CDR1 and CDR2: DFQATT, SNEGSKA (reference sequence). Trimming removed 6 bases at V and 5 bases at J, with 23 bases between. The CDR3 covers 15 residues. The CDR3 reads CSAPPGGNAQHEQYF. The CDR3 region has the DNA TGCAGTGCCCCCCCAGGTGGCAACGCGCAGCACGAGCAGTACTTC.